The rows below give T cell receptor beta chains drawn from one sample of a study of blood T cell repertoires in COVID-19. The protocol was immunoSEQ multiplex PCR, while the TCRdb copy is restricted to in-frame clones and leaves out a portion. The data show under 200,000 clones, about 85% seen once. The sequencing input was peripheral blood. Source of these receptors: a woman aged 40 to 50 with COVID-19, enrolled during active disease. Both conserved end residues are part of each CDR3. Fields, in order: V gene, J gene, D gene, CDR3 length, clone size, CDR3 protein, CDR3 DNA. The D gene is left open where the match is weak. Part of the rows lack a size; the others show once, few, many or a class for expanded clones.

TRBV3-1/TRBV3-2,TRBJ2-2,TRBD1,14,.,CASRDRVISGELFF,TGTGCCAGCAGGGACAGGGTGATTTCCGGGGAGCTGTTTTTT
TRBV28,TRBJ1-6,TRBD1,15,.,CASSLWDRANSPLHF,TGTGCCAGCAGTTTATGGGACAGGGCAAATTCACCCCTCCACTTT
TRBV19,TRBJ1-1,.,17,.,CASSLPIIGSSGTEAFF,TGTGCCAGTAGTCTCCCGATAATAGGGAGTTCGGGCACTGAAGCTTTCTTT
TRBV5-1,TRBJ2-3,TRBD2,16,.,CASSPGPAGGTDTQYF,TGCGCCAGCAGCCCTGGACCAGCGGGAGGCACAGATACGCAGTATTTT
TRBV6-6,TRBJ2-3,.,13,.,CASSRGATDTQYF,TGTGCCAGCAGCAGGGGGGCCACAGATACGCAGTATTTT
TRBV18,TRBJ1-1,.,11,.,CASSLESEAFF,TGTGCCAGCTCACTAGAATCAGAAGCTTTCTTT
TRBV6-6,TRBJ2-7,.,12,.,CASSHTAYEQYF,TGTGCCAGCAGCCACACCGCCTACGAGCAGTACTTC
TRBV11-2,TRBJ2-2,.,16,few,CASSLSGLRNTGELFF,TGTGCCAGCAGCCTGTCGGGACTCCGGAACACCGGGGAGCTGTTTTTT
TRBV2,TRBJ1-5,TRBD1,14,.,CASTKDRVNQPQHF,TGTGCCAGCACGAAGGACAGGGTCAATCAGCCCCAGCATTTT
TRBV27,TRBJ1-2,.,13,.,CASSPNRVAGYTF,TGTGCCAGCAGTCCAAACAGGGTTGCGGGCTACACCTTC
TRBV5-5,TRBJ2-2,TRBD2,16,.,CASSLIGGRAGGELFF,TGTGCCAGCAGCTTGATCGGCGGGAGGGCCGGCGGGGAGCTGTTTTTT
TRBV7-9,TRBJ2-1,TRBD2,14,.,CASHPSGGANEQFF,TGTGCCAGCCATCCAAGCGGGGGGGCAAATGAGCAGTTCTTC
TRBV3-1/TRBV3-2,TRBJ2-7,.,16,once,CASSQYGSEKSYEQYF,TGTGCCAGCAGCCAATATGGTAGTGAGAAGTCCTACGAGCAGTACTTC
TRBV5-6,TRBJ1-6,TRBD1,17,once,CASSWRDRGIYNSPLHF,TGTGCCAGCAGCTGGCGGGACAGGGGGATCTATAATTCACCCCTCCACTTT
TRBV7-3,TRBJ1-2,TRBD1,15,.,CASSLTSGTAYGYTF,TGTGCCAGCAGCTTAACGTCCGGGACAGCTTATGGCTACACCTTC
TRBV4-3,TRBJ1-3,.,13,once,CASSRSSGNTIYF,TGCGCCAGCAGCCGGAGCTCTGGAAACACCATATATTTT
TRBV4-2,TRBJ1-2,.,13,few,CASSQTVFYGYTF,TGTGCCAGCAGCCAAACAGTTTTCTATGGCTACACCTTC